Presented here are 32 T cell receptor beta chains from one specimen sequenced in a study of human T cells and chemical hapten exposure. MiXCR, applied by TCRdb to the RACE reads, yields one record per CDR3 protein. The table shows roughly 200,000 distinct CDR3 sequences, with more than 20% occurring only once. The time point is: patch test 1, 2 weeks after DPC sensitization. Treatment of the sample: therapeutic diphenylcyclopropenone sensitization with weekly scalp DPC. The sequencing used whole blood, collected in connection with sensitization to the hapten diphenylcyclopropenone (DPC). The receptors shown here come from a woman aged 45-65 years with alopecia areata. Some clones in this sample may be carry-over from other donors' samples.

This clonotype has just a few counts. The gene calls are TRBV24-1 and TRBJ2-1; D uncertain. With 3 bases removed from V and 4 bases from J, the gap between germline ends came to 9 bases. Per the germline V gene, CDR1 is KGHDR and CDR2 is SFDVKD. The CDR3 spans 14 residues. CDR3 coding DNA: TGTGCCACCAGTGATGGACCAGGTTACAATGAGCAGTTCTTC. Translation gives CATSDGPGYNEQFF.

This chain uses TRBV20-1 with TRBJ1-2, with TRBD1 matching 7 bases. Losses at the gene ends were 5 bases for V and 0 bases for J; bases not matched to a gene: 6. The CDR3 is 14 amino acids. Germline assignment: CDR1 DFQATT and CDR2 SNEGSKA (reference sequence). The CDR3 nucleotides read TGCAGTGCTTCGACAGGGACAGCTAACTATGGCTACACCTTC. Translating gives CSASTGTANYGYTF.

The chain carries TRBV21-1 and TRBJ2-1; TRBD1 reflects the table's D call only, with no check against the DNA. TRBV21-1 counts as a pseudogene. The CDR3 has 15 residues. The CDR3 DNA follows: TGTGCCAGCAGCAGGGGAGGGGGCGTAGACAATGAGCAGTTCTTC. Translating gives CASSRGGGVDNEQFF.

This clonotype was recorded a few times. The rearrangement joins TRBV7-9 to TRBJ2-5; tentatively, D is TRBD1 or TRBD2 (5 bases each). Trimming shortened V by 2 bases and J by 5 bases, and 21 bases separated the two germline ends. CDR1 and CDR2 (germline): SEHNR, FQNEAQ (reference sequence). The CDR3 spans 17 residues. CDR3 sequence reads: CASSLRAAEGERETQYF. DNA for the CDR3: TGTGCCAGCAGCTTACGGGCCGCGGAAGGGGAGAGGGAGACCCAGTACTTC.

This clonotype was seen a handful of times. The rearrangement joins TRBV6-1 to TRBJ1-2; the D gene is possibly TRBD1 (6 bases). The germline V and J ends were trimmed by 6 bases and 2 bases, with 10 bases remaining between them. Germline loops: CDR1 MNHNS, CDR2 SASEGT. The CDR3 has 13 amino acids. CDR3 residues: CASRRTENYGYTF. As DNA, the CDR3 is TGTGCCAGCAGACGGACAGAGAACTATGGCTACACCTTC.

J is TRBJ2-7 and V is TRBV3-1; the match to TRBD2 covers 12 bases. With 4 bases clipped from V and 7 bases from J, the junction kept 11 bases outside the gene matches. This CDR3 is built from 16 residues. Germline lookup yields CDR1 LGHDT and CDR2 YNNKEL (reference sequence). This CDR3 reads CASSRLAGGPMSEQYF. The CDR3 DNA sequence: TGTGCCAGCAGCCGCCTAGCGGGAGGGCCTATGAGTGAGCAGTACTTC.

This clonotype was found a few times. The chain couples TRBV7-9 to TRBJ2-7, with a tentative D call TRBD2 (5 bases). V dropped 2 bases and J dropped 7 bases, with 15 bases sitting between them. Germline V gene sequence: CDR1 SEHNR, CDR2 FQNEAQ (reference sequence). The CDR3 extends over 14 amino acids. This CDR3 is CASSLSGLLLEQYF. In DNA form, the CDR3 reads TGTGCCAGCAGCTTAAGCGGCCTCTTATTAGAGCAGTACTTC.

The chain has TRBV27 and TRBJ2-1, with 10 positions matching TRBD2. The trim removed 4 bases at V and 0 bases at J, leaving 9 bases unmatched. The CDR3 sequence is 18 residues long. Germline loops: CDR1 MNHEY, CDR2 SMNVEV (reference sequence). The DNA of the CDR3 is TGTGCCAGCAGTTCCGGGACTAGCGCTTTTAGCTCCTACAATGAGCAGTTCTTC. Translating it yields CASSSGTSAFSSYNEQFF.

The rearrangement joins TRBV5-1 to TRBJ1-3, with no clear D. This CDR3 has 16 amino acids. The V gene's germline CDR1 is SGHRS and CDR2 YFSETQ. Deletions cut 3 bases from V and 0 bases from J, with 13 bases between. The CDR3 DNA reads TGCGCCAGCAGCTCCTCAGTACCTAGCTCTGGAAACACCATATATTTT. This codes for CASSSSVPSSGNTIYF.

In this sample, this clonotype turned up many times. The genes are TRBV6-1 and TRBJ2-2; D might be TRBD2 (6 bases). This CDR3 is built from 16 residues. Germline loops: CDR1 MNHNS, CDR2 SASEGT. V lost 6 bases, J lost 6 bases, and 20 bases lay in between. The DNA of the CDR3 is TGTGCCAGCAGGGGCGGGGTAGCGGTGCGTTCCGGGGAGCTGTTTTTT. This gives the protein CASRGGVAVRSGELFF.

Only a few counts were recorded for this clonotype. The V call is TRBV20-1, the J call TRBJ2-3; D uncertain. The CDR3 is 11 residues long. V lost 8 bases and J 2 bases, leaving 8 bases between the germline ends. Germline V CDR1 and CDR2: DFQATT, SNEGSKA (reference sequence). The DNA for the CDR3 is TGCAGTCCCGGTTCCACAGATACGCAGTATTTT. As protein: CSPGSTDTQYF.

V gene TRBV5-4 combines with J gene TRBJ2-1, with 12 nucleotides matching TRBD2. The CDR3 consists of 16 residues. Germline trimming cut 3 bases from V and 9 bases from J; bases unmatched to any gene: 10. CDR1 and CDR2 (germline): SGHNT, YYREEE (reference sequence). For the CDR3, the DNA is TGTGCCAGCAGCTCACTAGCGGGAGGACTAGTTGGTGAGCAGTTCTTC. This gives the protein CASSSLAGGLVGEQFF.

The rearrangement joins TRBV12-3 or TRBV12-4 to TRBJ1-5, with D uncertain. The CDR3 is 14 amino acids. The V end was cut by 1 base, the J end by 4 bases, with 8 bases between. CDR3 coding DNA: TGTGCCAGCAGTTTAGTCCACATAAATCAGCCCCAGCATTTT. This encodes CASSLVHINQPQHF.

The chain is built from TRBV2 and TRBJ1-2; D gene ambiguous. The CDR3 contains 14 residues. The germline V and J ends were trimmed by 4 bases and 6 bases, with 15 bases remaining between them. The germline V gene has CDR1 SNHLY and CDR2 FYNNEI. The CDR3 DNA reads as TGTGCCAGCAGTGGTCAACGGTCAGGCGATGGCTACACCTTC. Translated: CASSGQRSGDGYTF.

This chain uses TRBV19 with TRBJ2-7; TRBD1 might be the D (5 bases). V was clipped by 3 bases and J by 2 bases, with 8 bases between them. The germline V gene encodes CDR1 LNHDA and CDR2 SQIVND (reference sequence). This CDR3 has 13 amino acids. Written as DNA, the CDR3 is TGTGCCAGTAGTATGTCAGGGCCCTACGAGCAGTACTTC. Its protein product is CASSMSGPYEQYF. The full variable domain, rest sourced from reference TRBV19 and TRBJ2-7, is DGGITQSPKYLFRKEGQNVTLSCEQNLNHDAMYWYRQDPGQGLRLIYYSQIVNDFQKGDIAEGYSVSREKKESFPLTVTSAQKNPTAFYLCASSMSGPYEQYFGPGTRLTVT.

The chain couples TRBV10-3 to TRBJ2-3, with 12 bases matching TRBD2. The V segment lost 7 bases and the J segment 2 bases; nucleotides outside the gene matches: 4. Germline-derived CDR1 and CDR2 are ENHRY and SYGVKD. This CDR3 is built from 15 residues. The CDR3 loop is CAIKLAGGITDTQYF. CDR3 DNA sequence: TGTGCCATCAAACTAGCGGGAGGAATCACAGATACGCAGTATTTT.

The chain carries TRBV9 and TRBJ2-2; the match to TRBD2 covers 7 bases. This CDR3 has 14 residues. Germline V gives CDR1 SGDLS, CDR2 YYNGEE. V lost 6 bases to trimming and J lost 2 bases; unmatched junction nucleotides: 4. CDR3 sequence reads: CASNLADNTGELFF. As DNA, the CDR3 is TGTGCCAGCAATCTAGCGGATAACACCGGGGAGCTGTTTTTT.

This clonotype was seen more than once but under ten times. The CDR3 loop reads CSAYRVTSYNEQFF. The CDR3, as DNA: TGCAGCGCATATAGGGTTACCTCCTACAATGAGCAGTTCTTC. The chain recombines TRBV29-1 with TRBJ2-1; D remains unclear. Germline V lookup: CDR1 SQVTM, CDR2 ANQGSEA. The CDR3 consists of 14 residues. V shed 7 bases and J shed 0 bases, with 13 bases lying between them.

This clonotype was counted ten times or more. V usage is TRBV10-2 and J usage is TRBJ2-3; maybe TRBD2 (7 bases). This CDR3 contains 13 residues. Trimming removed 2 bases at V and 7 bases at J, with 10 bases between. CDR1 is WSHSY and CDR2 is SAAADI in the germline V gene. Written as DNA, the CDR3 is TGCGCCAGCAGTGAGGGGAGGGGGAATACGCAGTATTTT. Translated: CASSEGRGNTQYF.

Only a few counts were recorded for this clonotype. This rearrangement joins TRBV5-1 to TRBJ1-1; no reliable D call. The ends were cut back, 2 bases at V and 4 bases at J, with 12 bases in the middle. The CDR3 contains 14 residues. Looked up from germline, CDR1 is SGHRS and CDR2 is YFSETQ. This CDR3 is CASSFGGFGTEAFF. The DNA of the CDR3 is TGCGCCAGCAGCTTTGGAGGGTTTGGCACTGAAGCTTTCTTT.

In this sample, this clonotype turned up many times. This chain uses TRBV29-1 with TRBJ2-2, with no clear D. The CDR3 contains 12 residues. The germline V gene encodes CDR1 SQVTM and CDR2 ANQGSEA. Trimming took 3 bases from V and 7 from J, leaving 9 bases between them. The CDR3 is CSVDLIGGELFF. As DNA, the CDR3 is TGCAGCGTTGATCTCATCGGCGGGGAGCTGTTTTTT.

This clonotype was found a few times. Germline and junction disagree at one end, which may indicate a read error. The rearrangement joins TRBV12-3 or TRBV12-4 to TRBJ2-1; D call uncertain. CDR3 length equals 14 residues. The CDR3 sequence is CASSFGSSNNEQFF. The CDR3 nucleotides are TGTGCCAGCAGTTTCGGCAGCTCCAACAATGAGCAGTTCTTC.

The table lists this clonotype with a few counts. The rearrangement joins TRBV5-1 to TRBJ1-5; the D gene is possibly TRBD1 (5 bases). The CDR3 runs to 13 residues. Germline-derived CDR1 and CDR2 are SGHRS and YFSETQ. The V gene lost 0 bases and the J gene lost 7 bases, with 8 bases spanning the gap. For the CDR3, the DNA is TGCGCCAGCAGCTTGGATTGGGGGCAGCCCCAGCATTTT. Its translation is CASSLDWGQPQHF. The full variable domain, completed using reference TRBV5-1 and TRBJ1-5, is KAGVTQTPRYLIKTRGQQVTLSCSPISGHRSVSWYQQTPGQGLQFLFEYFSETQRNKGNFPGRFSGRQFSNSRSEMNVSTLELGDSALYLCASSLDWGQPQHFGDGTRLSIL.

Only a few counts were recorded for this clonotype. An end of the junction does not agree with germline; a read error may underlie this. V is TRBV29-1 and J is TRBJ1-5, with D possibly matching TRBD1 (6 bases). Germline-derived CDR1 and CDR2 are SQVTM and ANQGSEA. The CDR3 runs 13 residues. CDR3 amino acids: CSVAGQWDQPQNF. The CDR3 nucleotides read TGCAGCGTTGCTGGACAGTGGGATCAGCCCCAGAATTTT.

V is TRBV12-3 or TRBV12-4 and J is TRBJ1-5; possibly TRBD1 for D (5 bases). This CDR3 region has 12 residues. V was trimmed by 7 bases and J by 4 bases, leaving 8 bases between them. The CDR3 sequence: CASNGGNQPQHF. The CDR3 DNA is TGTGCCAGCAACGGGGGTAATCAGCCCCAGCATTTT.

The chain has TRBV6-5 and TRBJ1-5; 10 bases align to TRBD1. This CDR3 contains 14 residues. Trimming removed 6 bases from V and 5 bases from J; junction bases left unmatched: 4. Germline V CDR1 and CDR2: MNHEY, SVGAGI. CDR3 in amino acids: CASSRDRGHQPQHF. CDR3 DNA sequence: TGTGCCAGCAGCCGTGACAGGGGGCATCAGCCCCAGCATTTT.

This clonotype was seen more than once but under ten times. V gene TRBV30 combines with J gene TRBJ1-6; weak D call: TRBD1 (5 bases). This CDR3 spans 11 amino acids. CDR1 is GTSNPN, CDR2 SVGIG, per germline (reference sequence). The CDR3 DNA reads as TGTGGCATGACAGACAATTCACCCCTCCACTTT. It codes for CGMTDNSPLHF.

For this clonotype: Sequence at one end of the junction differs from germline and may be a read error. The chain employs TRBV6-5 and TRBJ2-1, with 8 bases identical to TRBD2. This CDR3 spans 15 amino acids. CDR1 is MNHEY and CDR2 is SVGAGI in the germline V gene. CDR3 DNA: TGTGGCAGCAGCTCCGGGGGGGTAGCGGTTGGGGGGCAGTTCTTC. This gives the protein CGSSSGGVAVGGQFF.

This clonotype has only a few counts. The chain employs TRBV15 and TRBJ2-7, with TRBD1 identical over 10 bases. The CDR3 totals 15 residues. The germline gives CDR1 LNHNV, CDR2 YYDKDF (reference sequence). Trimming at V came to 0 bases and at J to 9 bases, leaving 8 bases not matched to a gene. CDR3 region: CATSREHGTGVMQYF. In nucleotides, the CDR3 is TGTGCCACCAGCAGAGAACACGGGACAGGGGTTATGCAGTACTTC. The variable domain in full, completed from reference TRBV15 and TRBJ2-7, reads DAMVIQNPRYQVTQFGKPVTLSCSQTLNHNVMYWYQQKSSQAPKLLFHYYDKDFNNEADTPDNFQSRRPNTSFCFLDIRSPGLGDTAMYLCATSREHGTGVMQYFGPGTRLTVT.

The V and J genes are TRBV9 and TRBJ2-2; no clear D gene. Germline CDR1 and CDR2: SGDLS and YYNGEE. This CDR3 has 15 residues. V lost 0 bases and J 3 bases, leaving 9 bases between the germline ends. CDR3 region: CASSVAGKHTGELFF. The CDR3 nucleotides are TGTGCCAGCAGCGTAGCTGGAAAACACACCGGGGAGCTGTTTTTT.

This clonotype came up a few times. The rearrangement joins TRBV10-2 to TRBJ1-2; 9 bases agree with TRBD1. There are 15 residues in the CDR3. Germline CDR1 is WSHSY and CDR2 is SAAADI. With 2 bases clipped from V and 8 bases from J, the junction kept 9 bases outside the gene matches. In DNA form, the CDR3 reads TGCGCCAGCAGTGAGCCCGGGACAGGGCTGATCGGCTACACCTTC. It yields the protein CASSEPGTGLIGYTF.

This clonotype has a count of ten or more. CDR3 residues: CASTRQINQPQHF. Written as DNA, the CDR3 is TGTGCCAGTACTCGACAGATCAATCAGCCCCAGCATTTT. The J gene is TRBJ1-5, the V gene TRBV19, with D maybe TRBD1 (5 bases). CDR3 length: 13 amino acids. With 7 bases removed from V and 3 bases from J, the gap between germline ends came to 10 bases. From germline, CDR1 is LNHDA and CDR2 SQIVND (reference sequence).